This is a list of T cell receptor beta chains from one sample in a study of cytomegalovirus exposure and HLA in healthy donors. This table comes from immunoSEQ multiplex PCR, and its TCRdb copy is limited to in-frame clones, with some not included. The table shows approximately 130,000 clones, with more than 70% occurring only once. What was sequenced was PBMCs. The source is a woman aged 25 to 45 in good health and CMV-seropositive. CDR3s include the opening cysteine and the closing phenylalanine or tryptophan. Fields, in order: clone size, D gene, V gene, J gene, CDR3 protein, CDR3 DNA. The D gene is left open where the match is weak. Only some rows state a clone size, as once, few, many or a class for expanded clones.

>few|-|TRBV5-4|TRBJ1-2
CASSLGDGGSYGYTF
TGTGCCAGCAGCTTGGGGGATGGGGGGAGCTATGGCTACACCTTC
>-|-|TRBV19|TRBJ2-3
CASSPSTDTQYF
TGTGCCAGTAGTCCTAGCACAGATACGCAGTATTTT
>-|TRBD1|TRBV28|TRBJ1-2
CASSPDRGYGYTF
TGTGCCAGCAGTCCCGACAGGGGCTATGGCTACACCTTC
>-|TRBD1|TRBV2|TRBJ1-1
CASSEQGGEAFF
TGTGCCAGCAGTGAACAGGGGGGTGAAGCTTTCTTT
>-|TRBD2|TRBV28|TRBJ2-7
CASSPPGLAIYEQYF
TGTGCCAGCAGTCCTCCGGGACTAGCGATCTACGAGCAGTACTTC
>-|TRBD1|TRBV9|TRBJ1-2
CASNLDGTAQNYGYTF
TGTGCCAGCAACCTCGATGGGACAGCCCAGAACTATGGCTACACCTTC
>-|-|TRBV20-1|TRBJ2-1
CSAGGNEQFF
TGCAGTGCGGGGGGTAATGAGCAGTTCTTC
>-|TRBD1|TRBV29-1|TRBJ2-7
CSATTGGSYEQYF
TGCAGCGCCACGACAGGGGGATCCTACGAGCAGTACTTC
>-|TRBD2|TRBV6-5|TRBJ2-1
CASSYSRDSGANEQFF
TGTGCCAGCAGTTACTCGAGGGATAGCGGGGCCAATGAGCAGTTCTTC
>-|-|TRBV5-1|TRBJ2-2
CASSLGTYSNTGELFF
TGCGCCAGCAGCCTGGGAACCTATTCGAACACCGGGGAGCTGTTTTTT
>-|-|TRBV29-1|TRBJ2-5
CSALDGWETQYF
TGCAGCGCCCTAGATGGTTGGGAGACCCAGTACTTC
>-|-|TRBV9|TRBJ1-6
CASSVGPRASPLHF
TGTGCCAGCAGCGTCGGGCCCAGGGCTTCACCCCTCCACTTT
>-|-|TRBV28|TRBJ1-4
CASSLAGDNEKLFF
TGTGCCAGCAGTTTGGCAGGGGATAATGAAAAACTGTTTTTT
>-|TRBD1|TRBV28|TRBJ2-7
CAGSGTGGTYEQYF
TGTGCCGGGTCCGGGACAGGGGGCACCTACGAGCAGTACTTC
>-|-|TRBV20-1|TRBJ2-1
CSARRYNEQFF
TGCAGTGCTCGGAGGTACAATGAGCAGTTCTTC
>-|TRBD1|TRBV28|TRBJ1-2
CASRPTGEIGYGYTF
TGTGCCAGCAGACCAACAGGGGAAATAGGCTATGGCTACACCTTC
>once|TRBD1|TRBV4-1|TRBJ2-3
CASSQVDRGTLTDTQYF
TGCGCCAGCAGCCAAGTGGACAGGGGGACTCTCACAGATACGCAGTATTTT
>-|TRBD1|TRBV5-6|TRBJ2-5
CASSLVTEGTGGAETQYF
TGTGCCAGCAGCTTAGTCACTGAAGGGACAGGGGGCGCAGAGACCCAGTACTTC